This TCR beta chain was identified in a study of blood T cell repertoires in COVID-19. Overall study: COVID-19 samples, acute and convalescent, were from the United States, Italy and Spain.

This clone was picked up a small number of times. At one end the junction does not follow the germline gene, possibly because of a read error. Looked up from germline, CDR1 is SNHLY and CDR2 is FYNNEI. The CDR3 has 15 amino acids. Measured with immunoSEQ multiplex PCR; TCRdb has only the in-frame clones, and not every one. This sample has 290,000 or so clones, with more than 75% found just once. The chain couples TRBV2 to TRBJ1-6; TRBD1 might be the D (5 bases). The sequenced sample was peripheral blood. The clonotype comes from a man between 65 and 85 years old with acute or convalescent COVID-19. The CDR3 DNA reads as TGTGCCAGCAGTGAACAAAACCGCGGGACTTCATCCCTCCACTTT. This encodes CASSEQNRGTSSLHF.